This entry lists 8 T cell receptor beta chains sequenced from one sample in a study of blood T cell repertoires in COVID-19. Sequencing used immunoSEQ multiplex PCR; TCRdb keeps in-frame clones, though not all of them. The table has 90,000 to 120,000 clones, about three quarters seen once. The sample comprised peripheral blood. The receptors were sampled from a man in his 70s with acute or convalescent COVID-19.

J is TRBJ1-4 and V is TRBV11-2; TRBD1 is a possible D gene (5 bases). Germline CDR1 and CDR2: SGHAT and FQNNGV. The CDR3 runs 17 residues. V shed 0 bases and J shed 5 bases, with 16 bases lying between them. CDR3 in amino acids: CASSLDSMGQGNEKLFF. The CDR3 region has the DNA TGTGCCAGCAGCTTAGATTCGATGGGGCAGGGAAATGAAAAACTGTTTTTT. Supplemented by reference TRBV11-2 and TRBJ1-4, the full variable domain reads EAGVAQSPRYKIIEKRQSVAFWCNPISGHATLYWYQQILGQGPKLLIQFQNNGVVDDSQLPKDRFSAERLKGVDSTLKIQPAKLEDSAVYLCASSLDSMGQGNEKLFFGSGTQLSVL.

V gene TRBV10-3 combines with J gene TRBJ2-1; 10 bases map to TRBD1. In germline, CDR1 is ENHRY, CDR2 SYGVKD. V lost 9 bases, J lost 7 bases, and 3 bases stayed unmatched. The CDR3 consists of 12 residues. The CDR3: CAIRTGGNEQFF. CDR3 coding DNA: TGTGCCATACGGACAGGGGGAAATGAGCAGTTCTTC.

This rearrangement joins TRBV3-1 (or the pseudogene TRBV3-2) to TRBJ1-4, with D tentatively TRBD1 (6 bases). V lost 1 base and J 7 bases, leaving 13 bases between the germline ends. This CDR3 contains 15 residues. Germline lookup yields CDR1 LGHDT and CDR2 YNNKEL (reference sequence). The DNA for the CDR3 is TGTGCCAGCAGCCAAGTTCGCGGGGGCGGTGAAAAACTGTTTTTT. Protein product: CASSQVRGGGEKLFF.

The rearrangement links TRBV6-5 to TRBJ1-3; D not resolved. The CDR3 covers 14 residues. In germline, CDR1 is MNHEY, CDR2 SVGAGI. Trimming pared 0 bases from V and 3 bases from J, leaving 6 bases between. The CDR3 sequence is CASSYSGSGNTIYF. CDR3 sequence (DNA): TGTGCCAGCAGTTACTCGGGCAGTGGAAACACCATATATTTT.

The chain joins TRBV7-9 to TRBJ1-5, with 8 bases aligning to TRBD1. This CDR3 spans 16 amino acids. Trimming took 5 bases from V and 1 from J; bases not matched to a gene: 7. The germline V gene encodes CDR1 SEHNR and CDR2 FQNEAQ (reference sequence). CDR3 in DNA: TGTGCCAGCAGCGCAGGGGGCGGCGGGAGCAATCAGCCCCAGCATTTT. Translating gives CASSAGGGGSNQPQHF.

The DNA of the CDR3 is TGCGCCAGCAGTCAATCGGAACATGTCGGGGGATCCGCCTACGCTTACAATGAGCAGTTCTTC. It codes for CASSQSEHVGGSAYAYNEQFF. The chain couples TRBV23-1 to TRBJ2-1; TRBD2 might be the D (6 bases). TRBV23-1 is designated an ORF whose function remains uncertain. The CDR3 length is 21 residues. Trimming shortened V by 0 bases and J by 4 bases, and 28 bases separated the two germline ends.

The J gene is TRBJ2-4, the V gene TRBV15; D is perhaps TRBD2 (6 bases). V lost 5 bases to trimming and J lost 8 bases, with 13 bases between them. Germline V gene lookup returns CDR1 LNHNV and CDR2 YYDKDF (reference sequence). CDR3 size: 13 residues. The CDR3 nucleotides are TGTGCCACCAGCGAACTCGGGGGACACATTCAGTACTTC. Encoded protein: CATSELGGHIQYF. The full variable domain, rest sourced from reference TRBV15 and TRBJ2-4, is DAMVIQNPRYQVTQFGKPVTLSCSQTLNHNVMYWYQQKSSQAPKLLFHYYDKDFNNEADTPDNFQSRRPNTSFCFLDIRSPGLGDTAMYLCATSELGGHIQYFGAGTRLSVL.

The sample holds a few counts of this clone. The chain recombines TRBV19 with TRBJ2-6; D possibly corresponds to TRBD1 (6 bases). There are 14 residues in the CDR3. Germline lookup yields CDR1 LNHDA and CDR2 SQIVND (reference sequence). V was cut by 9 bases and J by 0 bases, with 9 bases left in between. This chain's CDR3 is CASRDISGANVLTF. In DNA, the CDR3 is TGTGCCAGCAGGGACATCTCTGGGGCCAACGTCCTGACTTTC. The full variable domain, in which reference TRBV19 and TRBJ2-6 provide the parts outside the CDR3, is DGGITQSPKYLFRKEGQNVTLSCEQNLNHDAMYWYRQDPGQGLRLIYYSQIVNDFQKGDIAEGYSVSREKKESFPLTVTSAQKNPTAFYLCASRDISGANVLTFGAGSRLTVL.